This TCR beta chain was identified during a study of T cells of healthy individuals. MiXCR, applied by TCRdb to the 5' RACE reads, yields one record per CDR3 protein. The sample consists of approximately 58,000 distinct CDR3 sequences, roughly 14% of them appearing once. The TCR originated in a human donor in good health.

CDR3 sequence (DNA): TGTGCCAGCTCACCAGATTGGGGGGACTATGGCTACACCTTC. This translates into CASSPDWGDYGYTF. V is TRBV18 and J is TRBJ1-2, with D possibly TRBD1 on 5 matching bases. Germline V gene lookup returns CDR1 KGHSH and CDR2 LQKENI. The CDR3 covers 14 residues. V was clipped by 2 bases and J by 3 bases, with 10 bases between them. Based on the CDR3 plus reference TRBV18 and TRBJ1-2, the full variable domain is NAGVMQNPRHLVRRRGQEARLRCSPMKGHSHVYWYRQLPEEGLKFMVYLQKENIIDESGMPKERFSAEFPKEGPSILRIQQVVRGDSAAYFCASSPDWGDYGYTFGSGTRLTVV.